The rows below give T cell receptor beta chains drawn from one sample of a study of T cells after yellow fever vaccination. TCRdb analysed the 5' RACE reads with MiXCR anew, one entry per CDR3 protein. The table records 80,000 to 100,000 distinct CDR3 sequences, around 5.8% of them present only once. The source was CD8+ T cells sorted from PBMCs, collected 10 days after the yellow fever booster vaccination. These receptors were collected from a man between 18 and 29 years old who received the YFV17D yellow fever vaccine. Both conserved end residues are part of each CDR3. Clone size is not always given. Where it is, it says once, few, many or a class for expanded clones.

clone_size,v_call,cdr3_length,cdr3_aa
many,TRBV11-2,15,CASSPGTGIWETQYF
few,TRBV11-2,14,CASSRRASADTQYF
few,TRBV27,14,CASSWGQANNEQFF
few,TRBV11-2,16,CASSPYPGGPGDEQFF
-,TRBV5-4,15,CASRLIGTDQETQYF
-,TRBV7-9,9,CATGGEQFF
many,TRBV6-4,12,CASGLQGNEQYF
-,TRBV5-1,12,CASSIASRELFF
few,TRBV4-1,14,CASSQRGEGGELFF
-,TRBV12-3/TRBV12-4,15,CASSLAGGSGETQYF
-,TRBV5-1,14,CASSIGTGDNEQFF
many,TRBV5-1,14,CASSLGNRNTEAFF
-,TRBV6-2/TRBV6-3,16,CASSYEAGSSTDTQYF
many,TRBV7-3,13,CASSLFQNTEAFF
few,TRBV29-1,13,CSVQTGPTGELFF
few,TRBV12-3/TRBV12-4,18,CASRPPGPQSRAKNIQYF
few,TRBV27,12,CASGAPSIEQFF
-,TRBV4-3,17,CASSQDRVGRGAVEQYF
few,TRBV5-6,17,CASSWGTSGGYQETQYF
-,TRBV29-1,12,CSVDRGNNEQFF
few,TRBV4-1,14,CASSQGRRNTEAFF
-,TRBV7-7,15,CASSPQGTGPKTQYF
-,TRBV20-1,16,CSARRTVQGGIGTQYF